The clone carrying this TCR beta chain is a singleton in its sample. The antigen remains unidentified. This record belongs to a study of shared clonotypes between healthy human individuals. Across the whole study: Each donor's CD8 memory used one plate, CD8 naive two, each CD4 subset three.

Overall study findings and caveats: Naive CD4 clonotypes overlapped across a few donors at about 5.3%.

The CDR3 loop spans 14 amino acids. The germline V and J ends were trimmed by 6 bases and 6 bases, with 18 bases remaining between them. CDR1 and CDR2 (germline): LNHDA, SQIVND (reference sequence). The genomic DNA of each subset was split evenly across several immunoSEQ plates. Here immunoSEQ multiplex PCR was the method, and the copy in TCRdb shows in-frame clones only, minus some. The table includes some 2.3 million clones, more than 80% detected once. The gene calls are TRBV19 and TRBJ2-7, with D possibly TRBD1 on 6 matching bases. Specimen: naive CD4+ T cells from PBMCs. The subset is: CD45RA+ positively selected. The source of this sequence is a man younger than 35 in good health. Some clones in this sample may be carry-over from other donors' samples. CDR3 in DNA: TGTGCCAGTAGGTCCCAACAGGGCTCACGCGAGCAGTACTTC. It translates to CASRSQQGSREQYF.